This T cell receptor (beta chain) derives from a study of T cells in Graves' hyperthyroidism and ophthalmopathy. This clonotype was counted at least ten times. The CDR3 runs 15 residues. Germline loops: CDR1 SGHRS, CDR2 YFSETQ. The V end was cut by 2 bases, the J end by 3 bases, with 15 bases between. Amplified TCR beta CDR3 regions derived from RNA transcripts. RT-PCR in the first round (using the HTBI primer set) targeted the TCR CDR3. MiXCR was run by TCRdb on the multiplex PCR reads, yielding one entry per CDR3 protein. The sample comprises a few hundred thousand distinct CDR3 sequences, about 16% of which are singletons, and around 3.5% rests with the top ten.

This clonotype was obtained from a woman aged 40 to 55 with Graves' ophthalmopathy. Input material: blood. This rearrangement joins TRBV5-1 to TRBJ2-7, with no clear D. The CDR3 is CASSFYQDGYYEQYF. In nucleotides, the CDR3 is TGCGCCAGCAGCTTTTATCAGGACGGGTACTACGAGCAGTACTTC.